Below, one TCR beta chain is given with its context. The data derive from a study of OX40 agonist ivuxolimab in advanced cancers. Generated by immunoSEQ multiplex PCR, the TCRdb table keeps only in-frame clones and is missing some. The sample shows 8,000 to 10,000 clones, around 90% of them seen only once. The CDR3 consists of 15 residues. With 1 base removed from V and 6 bases from J, the gap between germline ends came to 11 bases. Germline V gives CDR1 SGHKS, CDR2 YYEKEE (reference sequence). This chain joins TRBV5-5 and TRBJ1-6; D unclear. The source is an adult with an advanced solid tumor such as melanoma, head and neck, liver or kidney cancer. Sequencing was performed on CD4+ or CD8+ T cells sorted from blood, taken in a trial of the OX40 agonist ivuxolimab. Here the CDR3 DNA reads TGTGCCAGCAGCTTGCCCCCCGGACCTAATTCACCCCTCCACTTT. This encodes CASSLPPGPNSPLHF. Looking up the rest from reference TRBV5-5 and TRBJ1-6 gives the full variable domain: DAGVTQSPTHLIKTRGQQVTLRCSPISGHKSVSWYQQVLGQGPQFIFQYYEKEERGRGNFPDRFSARQFPNYSSELNVNALLLGDSALYLCASSLPPGPNSPLHFGNGTRLTVT.